This TCR beta chain was sequenced during a study of sequential checkpoint blockade in melanoma. Study-wide background: Randomization was 1:1 between first-line nivolumab→ipilimumab and ipilimumab→nivolumab.

Treatment meaning: randomized to nivolumab then ipilimumab (arm A) or the reverse (arm B). Sorted cells were live CD3+CD8+, lacking CD19 and CD56, from PBMCs. Sequencing was performed with immunoSEQ multiplex PCR; in TCRdb, only in-frame clones are kept and a portion is missing. The sample holds some 32,000 clones; around 82% are singletons and the top ten take about 20%. CDR1 is SNHLY and CDR2 is FYNNEI in the germline V gene. Trimming left V 7 bases short and J 7 bases short, with 8 bases between. This CDR3 spans 11 amino acids. This specimen was CD8+ T cells sorted from blood (inferred from file names), taken from a patient given nivolumab and ipilimumab in sequence. The TCR was taken from a human donor with melanoma. The chain carries TRBV2 and TRBJ2-4; D call uncertain. This chain's CDR3 is CASMSRNIQYF. CDR3 in DNA: TGTGCCAGCATGAGCCGCAACATTCAGTACTTC.